This T cell receptor beta chain was found in a study of blood T cells in healthy people across ages. Through a sample-barcoded 5' primer and a J-beta primer mix, a second PCR was run for 7 to 11 cycles. A single record per CDR3 protein comes from TCRdb applying MiXCR to the 5' RACE reads. The profile shows just under 550,000 distinct CDR3 sequences, about 25% of them singletons. Study-wide findings and caveats: One million T cells yielded diversity estimates that were considered underestimates.

V was cut by 7 bases and J by 2 bases, with 18 bases left in between. This CDR3 region has 16 residues. In germline, CDR1 is MNHNS, CDR2 SASEGT. Details on this clonotype: Its cognate antigen is unknown.

These records were also assigned to another study, of T cells of mothers and their children.

The TCR comes from a boy younger than 18 in good health. The material sequenced was blood. The V call is TRBV6-1, the J call TRBJ2-1; maybe TRBD1 (6 bases). For the CDR3, the DNA is TGTGCCAGCACCTTTTTTGGACAGAAACCCTACAATGAGCAGTTCTTC. Its protein is CASTFFGQKPYNEQFF.